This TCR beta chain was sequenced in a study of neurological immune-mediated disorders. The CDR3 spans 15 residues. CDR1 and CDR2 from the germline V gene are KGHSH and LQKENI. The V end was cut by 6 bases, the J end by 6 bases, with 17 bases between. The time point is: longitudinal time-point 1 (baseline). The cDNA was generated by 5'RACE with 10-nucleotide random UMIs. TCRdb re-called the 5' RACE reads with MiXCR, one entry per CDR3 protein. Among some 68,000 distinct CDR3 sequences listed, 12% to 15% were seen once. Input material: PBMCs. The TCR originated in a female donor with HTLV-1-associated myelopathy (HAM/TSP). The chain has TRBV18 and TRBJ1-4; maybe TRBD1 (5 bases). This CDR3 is CASSRKTVLDEKLFF. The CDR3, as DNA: TGTGCCAGCTCCCGGAAGACAGTCCTGGATGAAAAACTGTTTTTT.